These 25 T cell receptor beta chains originate from one sample sequenced in a study of T cell responses to AZD1222 COVID-19 vaccine. Sequencing was performed with immunoSEQ multiplex PCR; in TCRdb, only in-frame clones are kept and a portion is missing. The sample holds 65,000 to 80,000 clones; about 90% are singletons and the top ten take 6% to 8.5%. Sequences were derived from peripheral blood, sampled on day 0 of MenACWY control vaccination. These receptors were obtained from an adult in good health.

On this clone: In the same sample, other DNA sequences code for this CDR3. This chain joins TRBV6-5 and TRBJ1-1; D gene uncertain. Deletions cut 5 bases from V and 1 base from J, with 11 bases between. CDR3 size: 14 residues. Looked up from germline, CDR1 is MNHEY and CDR2 is SVGAGI. CDR3 region: CASSPRTGNTEAFF. The CDR3 bases are TGTGCCAGCAGTCCACGGACGGGGAACACTGAAGCTTTCTTT.

This clone was seen just once. The chain joins TRBV19 to TRBJ2-1, with 14 bases matching TRBD2. Germline lookup yields CDR1 LNHDA and CDR2 SQIVND (reference sequence). V was clipped by 5 bases and J by 5 bases; unmatched bases: 5. CDR3 length equals 16 residues. The CDR3 DNA reads as TGTGCCAGTAGTGCCTGGACTAGCGGGGGGCACAATGAGCAGTTCTTC. It codes for CASSAWTSGGHNEQFF.

The chain couples TRBV18 to TRBJ1-5; D not resolved. Germline assignment: CDR1 KGHSH and CDR2 LQKENI. CDR3 length: 15 amino acids. V gave up 2 bases and J gave up 0 bases, with 8 bases separating them. This chain's CDR3 is CASSPGSDSNQPQHF. Here the CDR3 DNA reads TGTGCCAGCTCACCAGGTAGCGATAGCAATCAGCCCCAGCATTTT.

The CDR3 DNA sequence: TGTGCCAGCAGCTTAGCCACTAGCGGGGTCAATGAGCAGTTCTTC. Translation: CASSLATSGVNEQFF. The chain is built from TRBV7-9 and TRBJ2-1; TRBD2 aligns across 10 bases. CDR1 is SEHNR, CDR2 FQNEAQ, per germline (reference sequence). The CDR3 extends over 15 amino acids. After removal of 0 bases from V and 6 bases from J, the junction contained 2 bases not matched to a gene.

This clone was observed once. The chain couples TRBV6-1 to TRBJ2-4; D gene unclear. Trimming stripped 0 bases from V and 2 bases from J, with 11 bases between. There are 16 residues in the CDR3. CDR1 is MNHNS and CDR2 is SASEGT in the germline V gene. This CDR3 is CASSEARSSSKNIQYF. In DNA, the CDR3 is TGTGCCAGCAGTGAAGCCCGCAGCTCCTCCAAAAACATTCAGTACTTC.

This clone was seen only once. The V and J genes are TRBV6-5 and TRBJ2-5; D perhaps matches TRBD1 (6 bases). The CDR3 has 14 residues. Germline assignment: CDR1 MNHEY and CDR2 SVGAGI. V was pared by 4 bases and J by 1 base, with 10 bases between. The CDR3 spells CASSFTGIQETQYF. CDR3 DNA: TGTGCCAGCAGTTTTACAGGGATCCAAGAGACCCAGTACTTC.

This chain links TRBV19 with TRBJ2-4; D is perhaps TRBD2 (6 bases). V lost 5 bases to trimming and J lost 4 bases, with 12 bases between them. CDR3 size: 14 residues. Germline CDR1 reads LNHDA; CDR2 reads SQIVND (reference sequence). The CDR3 is CASSAGTRKNIQYF. CDR3 coding DNA: TGTGCCAGTAGTGCCGGGACTCGAAAAAACATTCAGTACTTC.

The sample holds one count of this clone. The chain couples TRBV7-2 to TRBJ2-7, with TRBD2 identical over 12 bases. Germline V lookup: CDR1 SGHTA, CDR2 FQGNSA. Trimming removed 3 bases from V and 5 bases from J; junction bases left unmatched: 2. This CDR3 contains 14 residues. This CDR3 is CASSFGLAGNEQYF. The CDR3 nucleotides are TGTGCCAGCAGCTTTGGACTAGCGGGGAACGAGCAGTACTTC.

The chain combines TRBV11-1 with TRBJ2-5; D perhaps matches TRBD2 (6 bases). Trimming stripped 0 bases from V and 4 bases from J, with 9 bases between. This CDR3 contains 14 residues. Germline V CDR1 and CDR2: SGHAT, FQDESV (reference sequence). The CDR3 spells CASSLAAGGETQYF. The DNA of the CDR3 is TGTGCCAGCAGCTTAGCCGCCGGGGGAGAGACCCAGTACTTC. The entire variable domain, with the rest obtained from reference TRBV11-1 and TRBJ2-5, is as follows: EAEVAQSPRYKITEKSQAVAFWCDPISGHATLYWYRQILGQGPELLVQFQDESVVDDSQLPKDRFSAERLKGVDSTLKIQPAELGDSAMYLCASSLAAGGETQYFGPGTRLLVL.

This chain uses TRBV15 with TRBJ1-3, with D perhaps TRBD1 (5 bases). V lost 1 base, J lost 0 bases, and 10 bases lay in between. The CDR3 has 16 residues. Germline V gene lookup returns CDR1 LNHNV and CDR2 YYDKDF (reference sequence). CDR3 coding DNA: TGTGCCACCAGCAGAGGGGGACTGAGCTCTGGAAACACCATATATTTT. It specifies CATSRGGLSSGNTIYF.

V usage is TRBV27 and J usage is TRBJ1-5, with D possibly matching TRBD1 (5 bases). CDR1 and CDR2 (germline): MNHEY, SMNVEV (reference sequence). V was shortened by 2 bases and J by 6 bases, with 8 bases between the two germline ends. The CDR3 extends over 13 amino acids. CDR3 residues: CASSLGGGQPQHF. CDR3 bases: TGTGCCAGCAGTTTAGGGGGAGGTCAGCCCCAGCATTTT.

The rearrangement joins TRBV19 to TRBJ1-1; D is unclear. CDR1 is LNHDA, CDR2 SQIVND, per germline (reference sequence). V was trimmed by 4 bases and J by 4 bases, leaving 13 bases between them. The CDR3 runs to 14 residues. Here the CDR3 DNA reads TGTGCCAGTAGTACCCTCGGGGTGGGCACTGAAGCTTTCTTT. It translates to CASSTLGVGTEAFF.

The chain carries TRBV9 and TRBJ2-4, with a tentative D call TRBD2 (5 bases). This CDR3 contains 14 residues. V shed 4 bases and J shed 2 bases, with 10 bases lying between them. The germline CDR1 and CDR2 sequences are SGDLS and YYNGEE. As DNA, the CDR3 is TGTGCCAGCAGCCCCAGCGGTTCCAAAAACATTCAGTACTTC. Translated: CASSPSGSKNIQYF.

This chain uses TRBV27 with TRBJ2-2; TRBD1 aligns across 8 bases. J lost 5 bases, V lost 2 bases, and 7 bases had no gene match. Germline lookup yields CDR1 MNHEY and CDR2 SMNVEV (reference sequence). The CDR3 has 16 amino acids. The CDR3 spells CASSLKGTGNTGELFF. CDR3 nucleotides: TGTGCCAGCAGTTTAAAAGGGACAGGAAATACCGGGGAGCTGTTTTTT.

This rearrangement joins TRBV11-2 to TRBJ2-5; 10 bases are shared with TRBD1. CDR3 length equals 15 residues. With 0 bases clipped from V and 4 bases from J, the junction kept 2 bases outside the gene matches. The germline CDR1 and CDR2 sequences are SGHAT and FQNNGV. The CDR3 sequence: CASSLDGDRGETQYF. The CDR3 bases are TGTGCCAGCAGCTTAGATGGGGACAGGGGAGAGACCCAGTACTTC.

The V call is TRBV7-6, the J call TRBJ1-1; D remains unclear. The CDR3 runs to 15 residues. CDR1 is SGHVS, CDR2 FNYEAQ, per germline. V was cut by 1 base and J by 0 bases, with 9 bases left in between. CDR3 coding DNA: TGTGCCAGCAGCTTAGGCAGCCAGATGAACACTGAAGCTTTCTTT. It encodes CASSLGSQMNTEAFF.

The chain employs TRBV18 and TRBJ2-5, with TRBD2 matching over 10 bases. The trim removed 3 bases at V and 7 bases at J, leaving 8 bases unmatched. Germline assignment: CDR1 KGHSH and CDR2 LQKENI. The length of the CDR3 is 15 residues. CDR3 in DNA: TGTGCCAGCTCACCTTCTAGCGGGGGTATCGGGACCCAGTACTTC. Protein: CASSPSSGGIGTQYF.

This clone was observed a handful of times. This rearrangement joins TRBV7-9 to TRBJ1-3; D call uncertain. Trimming pared 1 base from V and 0 bases from J, leaving 10 bases between. This CDR3 has 16 residues. CDR1 and CDR2 (germline): SEHNR, FQNEAQ (reference sequence). CDR3 sequence reads: CASSLGGFVSGNTIYF. In DNA form, the CDR3 reads TGTGCCAGCAGCTTAGGAGGGTTCGTCTCTGGAAACACCATATATTTT.

This clone was found once. The chain recombines TRBV3-1 (or the pseudogene TRBV3-2) with TRBJ2-1; 7 bases match TRBD2. There are 17 residues in the CDR3. V lost 0 bases, J lost 3 bases, and 8 bases stayed unmatched. Germline V CDR1 and CDR2: LGHDT, YNNKEL (reference sequence). The CDR3 DNA follows: TGTGCCAGCAGCCAAGATGCCCTAGCGGACTTCTACAATGAGCAGTTCTTC. Translating it yields CASSQDALADFYNEQFF.

This clone has only one observation. CDR3 nucleotides: TGTGCCAGCAGCCCTGGGGGGAGCACAGATACGCAGTATTTT. Its protein is CASSPGGSTDTQYF. This chain joins TRBV7-2 and TRBJ2-3, with D perhaps TRBD2 (6 bases). The V end was cut by 5 bases, the J end by 0 bases, with 9 bases between. This CDR3 region has 14 residues. The germline V gene has CDR1 SGHTA and CDR2 FQGNSA.

The genes are TRBV18 and TRBJ1-2; 9 positions match TRBD1. With 3 bases clipped from V and 5 bases from J, the junction kept 4 bases outside the gene matches. The CDR3 is 14 amino acids. Per germline, CDR1 KGHSH and CDR2 LQKENI. CDR3 coding DNA: TGTGCCAGCTCACCTGTCGACAGGGGGTATGGCTACACCTTC. As protein: CASSPVDRGYGYTF. Based on the CDR3 plus reference TRBV18 and TRBJ1-2, the full variable domain is NAGVMQNPRHLVRRRGQEARLRCSPMKGHSHVYWYRQLPEEGLKFMVYLQKENIIDESGMPKERFSAEFPKEGPSILRIQQVVRGDSAAYFCASSPVDRGYGYTFGSGTRLTVV.

The V call is TRBV6-2 or TRBV6-3, the J call TRBJ1-1; the D is unclear. Per germline, CDR1 MNHEY and CDR2 SVGEGT. Trimming removed 4 bases at V and 6 bases at J, with 18 bases between. The length of the CDR3 is 15 residues. This CDR3 is CASSSAPPLRAEAFF. The CDR3 DNA is TGTGCCAGCAGTTCAGCCCCCCCCTTAAGAGCTGAAGCTTTCTTT.

The chain employs TRBV9 and TRBJ1-1; D remains unclear. V was shortened by 0 bases and J by 4 bases, with 7 bases between the two germline ends. This CDR3 region has 13 residues. Germline loops: CDR1 SGDLS, CDR2 YYNGEE. CDR3 coding DNA: TGTGCCAGCAGCGTAGCTGAACTCACTGAAGCTTTCTTT. Amino acid sequence: CASSVAELTEAFF.

CDR3 nucleotide sequence: TGTGCCAGCGGGTGGACAGCGACGGTTGAGCAGTTCTTC. It yields the protein CASGWTATVEQFF. J is TRBJ2-1 and V is TRBV6-5, with D perhaps matching TRBD1 (6 bases). Per germline, CDR1 MNHEY and CDR2 SVGAGI. There are 13 residues in the CDR3. Trimming removed 8 bases from V and 9 bases from J, with 17 bases in between.

The chain uses TRBV12-3 or TRBV12-4 and TRBJ2-7, with D uncertain. This CDR3 is 13 amino acids long. Trimming pared 1 base from V and 1 base from J, leaving 5 bases between. CDR3 sequence: CASSLGLSYEQYF. CDR3 in DNA: TGTGCCAGCAGTTTAGGCCTATCCTACGAGCAGTACTTC.